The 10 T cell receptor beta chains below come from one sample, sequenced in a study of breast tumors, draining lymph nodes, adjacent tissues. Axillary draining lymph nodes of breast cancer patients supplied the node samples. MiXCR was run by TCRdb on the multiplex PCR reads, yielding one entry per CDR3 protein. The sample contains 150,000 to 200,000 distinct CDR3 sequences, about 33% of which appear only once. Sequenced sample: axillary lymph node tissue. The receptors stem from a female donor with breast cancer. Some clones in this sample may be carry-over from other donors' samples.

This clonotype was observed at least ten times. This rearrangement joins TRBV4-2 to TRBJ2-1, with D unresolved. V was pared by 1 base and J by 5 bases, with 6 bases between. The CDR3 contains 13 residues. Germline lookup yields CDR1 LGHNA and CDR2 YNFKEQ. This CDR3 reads CASSQGRDNEQFF. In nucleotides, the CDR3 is TGTGCCAGCAGCCAAGGACGTGACAATGAGCAGTTCTTC.

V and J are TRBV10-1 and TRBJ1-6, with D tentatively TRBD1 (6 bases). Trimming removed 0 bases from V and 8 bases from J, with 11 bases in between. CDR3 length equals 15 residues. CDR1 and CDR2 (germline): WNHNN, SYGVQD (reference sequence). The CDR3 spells CASSESYEGDSPLHF. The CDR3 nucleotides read TGCGCCAGCAGTGAGTCGTACGAGGGGGATTCACCCCTCCACTTT.

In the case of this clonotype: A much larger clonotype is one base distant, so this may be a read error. The CDR3 DNA reads as TGTGCCAGCAGTGACCTCAATGAGCAGCTCTTC. This codes for CASSDLNEQLF. V and J are TRBV6-4 and TRBJ2-1; the D is unclear. CDR1 and CDR2 from the germline V gene are MRHNA and SNTAGT. The CDR3 loop spans 11 amino acids.

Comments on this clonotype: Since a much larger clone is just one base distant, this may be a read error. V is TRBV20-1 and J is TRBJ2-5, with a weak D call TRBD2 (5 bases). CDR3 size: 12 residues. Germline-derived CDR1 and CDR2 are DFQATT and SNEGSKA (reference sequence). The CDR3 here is CSAPGIRETPYF. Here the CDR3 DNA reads TGCAGTGCGCCGGGTATTAGGGAGACCCCGTACTTC.

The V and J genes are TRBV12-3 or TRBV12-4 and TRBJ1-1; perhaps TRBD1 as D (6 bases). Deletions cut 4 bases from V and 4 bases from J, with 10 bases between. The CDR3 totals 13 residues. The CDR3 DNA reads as TGTGCCAGCAGTTACAGGGACGGCACTGAAGCTTTCTTT. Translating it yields CASSYRDGTEAFF.

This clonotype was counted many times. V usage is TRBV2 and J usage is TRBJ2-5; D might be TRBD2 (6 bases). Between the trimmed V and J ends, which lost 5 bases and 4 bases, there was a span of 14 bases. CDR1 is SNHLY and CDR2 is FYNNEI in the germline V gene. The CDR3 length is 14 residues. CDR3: CASSWGGAGETQYF. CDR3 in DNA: TGTGCCAGCAGTTGGGGAGGAGCGGGAGAGACCCAGTACTTC. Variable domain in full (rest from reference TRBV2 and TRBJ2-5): EPEVTQTPSHQVTQMGQEVILRCVPISNHLYFYWYRQILGQKVEFLVSFYNNEISEKSEIFDDQFSVERPDGSNFTLKIRSTKLEDSAMYFCASSWGGAGETQYFGPGTRLLVL.

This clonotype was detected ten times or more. In DNA form, the CDR3 reads TGTGCCAGCAGCCCCGCGTTGGGCGGGAGGGCCTACGAGCAGTACTTC. It yields the protein CASSPALGGRAYEQYF. The V and J genes are TRBV11-2 and TRBJ2-7; TRBD2 matches 9 bases. Germline CDR1 SGHAT, CDR2 FQNNGV. CDR3 size: 16 residues. V trimming: 5 bases; J trimming: 2 bases; junction bases outside the gene matches: 10.

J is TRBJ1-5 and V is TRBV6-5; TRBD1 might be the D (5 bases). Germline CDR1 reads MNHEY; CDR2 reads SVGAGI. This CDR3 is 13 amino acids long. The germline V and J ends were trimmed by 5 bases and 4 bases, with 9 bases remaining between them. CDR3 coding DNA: TGTGCCAGCAGTCACGGGGGGAATCAGCCCCAGCATTTT. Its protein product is CASSHGGNQPQHF.

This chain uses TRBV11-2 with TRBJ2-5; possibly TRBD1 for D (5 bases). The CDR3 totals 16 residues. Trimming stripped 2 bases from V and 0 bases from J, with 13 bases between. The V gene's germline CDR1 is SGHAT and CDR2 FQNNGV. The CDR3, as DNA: TGTGCCAGCAGCTTATCAGGGCCGGCGTACCAAGAGACCCAGTACTTC. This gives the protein CASSLSGPAYQETQYF. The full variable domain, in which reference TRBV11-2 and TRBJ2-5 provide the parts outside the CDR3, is EAGVAQSPRYKIIEKRQSVAFWCNPISGHATLYWYQQILGQGPKLLIQFQNNGVVDDSQLPKDRFSAERLKGVDSTLKIQPAKLEDSAVYLCASSLSGPAYQETQYFGPGTRLLVL.

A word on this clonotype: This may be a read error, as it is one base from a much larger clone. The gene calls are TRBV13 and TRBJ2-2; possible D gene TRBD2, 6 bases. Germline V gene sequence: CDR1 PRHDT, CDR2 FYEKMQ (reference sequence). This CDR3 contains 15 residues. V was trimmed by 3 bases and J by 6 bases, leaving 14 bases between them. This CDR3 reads CASSFRGRGAGELFF. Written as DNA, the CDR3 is TGTGCCAGCAGCTTTCGGGGGAGAGGAGCCGGGGAGCTGTTTTTT.